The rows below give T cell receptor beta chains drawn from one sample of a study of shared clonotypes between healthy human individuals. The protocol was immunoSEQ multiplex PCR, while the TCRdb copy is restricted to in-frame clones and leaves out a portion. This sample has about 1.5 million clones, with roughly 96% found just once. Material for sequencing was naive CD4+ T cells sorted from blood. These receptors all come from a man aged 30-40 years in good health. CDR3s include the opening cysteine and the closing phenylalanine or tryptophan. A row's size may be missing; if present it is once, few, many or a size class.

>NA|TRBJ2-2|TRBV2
CASSEYQANTGELFF
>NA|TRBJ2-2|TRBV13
CASSQGQWDGELFF
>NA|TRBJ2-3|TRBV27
CASSGSGTSASTDTQYF
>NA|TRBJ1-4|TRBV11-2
CASTLAQGHEKLFF
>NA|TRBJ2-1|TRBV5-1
CASSYRLAGMDEQFF
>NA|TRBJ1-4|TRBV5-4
CASSPSAGALGNEKLFF
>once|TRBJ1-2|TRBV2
CASSGQNYGYTF
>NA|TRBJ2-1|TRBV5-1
CASSLRGSDEQFF
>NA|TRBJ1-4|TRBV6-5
CASSWGRSANEKLFF
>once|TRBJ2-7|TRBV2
CASNRGRNEQYF
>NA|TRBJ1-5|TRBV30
CAWRQPGRQPQHF
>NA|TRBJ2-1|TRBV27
CARLPTGGAYNEQFF
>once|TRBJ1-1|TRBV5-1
CASSHPGVTEAFF
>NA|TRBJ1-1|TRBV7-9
CASSLAITGNTEAFF
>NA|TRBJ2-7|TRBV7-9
CASSLQGRPYEQYF
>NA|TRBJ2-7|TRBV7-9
CASSHLDRGPYEQYF
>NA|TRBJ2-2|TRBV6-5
CASSRQGTGELFF
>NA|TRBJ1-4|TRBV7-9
CASSLALGSTNEKLFF
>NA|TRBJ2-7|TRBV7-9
CASSSGPGQVNSYEQYF
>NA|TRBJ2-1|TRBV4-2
CASSQTSGSYNEQFF
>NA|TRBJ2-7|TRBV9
CASSPQGSAVSPYEQYF
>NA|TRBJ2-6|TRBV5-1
CASSPELALGANVLTF
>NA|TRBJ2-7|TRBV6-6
CASSSDGYEQYF
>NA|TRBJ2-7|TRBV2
CASSGTSGNSYEQYF
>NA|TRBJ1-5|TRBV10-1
CASSEIWAAYSNQPQHF
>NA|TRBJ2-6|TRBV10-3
CAIPGKALSGANVLTF
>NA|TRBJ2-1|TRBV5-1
CASSLASGGNNEQFF
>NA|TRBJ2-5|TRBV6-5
CASSYSHTRETQYF
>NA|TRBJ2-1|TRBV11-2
CASSFRGNEQFF
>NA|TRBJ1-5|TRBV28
CASSYYPWTGGFQPQHF
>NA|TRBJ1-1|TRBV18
CASSPRDRIMNTEAFF
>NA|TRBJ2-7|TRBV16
CASSVLSSYEQYF
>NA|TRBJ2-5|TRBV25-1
CASTNSGQETQYF
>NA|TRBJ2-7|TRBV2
CASSERTGGNEQYF
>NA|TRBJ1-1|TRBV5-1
CASSSNTLGLNTEAFF
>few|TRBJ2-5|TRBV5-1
CASSRTGEETQYF
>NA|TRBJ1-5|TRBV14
CASSHHGRNQPQHF
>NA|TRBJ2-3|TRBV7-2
CASSLTLAGGTDTQYF
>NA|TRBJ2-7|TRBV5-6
CASSLTSVYEQYF
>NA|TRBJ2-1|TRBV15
CATSRDTNEQFF
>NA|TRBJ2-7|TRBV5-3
CARSRRKNYEQYF
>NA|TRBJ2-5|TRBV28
CASTPRTGTQETQYF
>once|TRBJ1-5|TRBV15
CATSRGQGSDYSNQPQHF
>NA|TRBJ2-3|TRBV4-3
CASSQGGARTDTQYF
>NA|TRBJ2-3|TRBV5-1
CASSWTGTGRTDTQYF
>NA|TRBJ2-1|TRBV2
CASRGSGDEQFF
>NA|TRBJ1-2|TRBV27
CASSRGTGVYGYTF
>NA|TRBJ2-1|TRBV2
CASSLDNEQFF
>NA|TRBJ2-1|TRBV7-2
CASSSTRYNEQFF
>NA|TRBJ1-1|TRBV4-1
CASSQSRLTGMNTEAFF
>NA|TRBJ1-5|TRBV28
CASSPGTLLQPQHF
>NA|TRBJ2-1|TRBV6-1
CASTAGGTYNEQFF
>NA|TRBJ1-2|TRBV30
CAWGDRAILYGYTF